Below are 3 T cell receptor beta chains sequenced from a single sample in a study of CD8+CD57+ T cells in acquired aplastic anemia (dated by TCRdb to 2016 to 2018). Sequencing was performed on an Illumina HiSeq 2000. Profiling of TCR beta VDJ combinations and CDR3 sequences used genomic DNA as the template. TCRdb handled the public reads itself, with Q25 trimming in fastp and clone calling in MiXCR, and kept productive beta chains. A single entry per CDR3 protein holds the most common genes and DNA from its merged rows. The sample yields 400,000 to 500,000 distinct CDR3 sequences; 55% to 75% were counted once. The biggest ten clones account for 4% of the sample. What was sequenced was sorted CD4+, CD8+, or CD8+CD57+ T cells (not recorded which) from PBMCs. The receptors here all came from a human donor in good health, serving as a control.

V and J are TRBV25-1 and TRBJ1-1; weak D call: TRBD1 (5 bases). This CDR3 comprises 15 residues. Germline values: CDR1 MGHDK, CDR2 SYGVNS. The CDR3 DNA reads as TGTGCTAGAGATCTATTGGGACCCAGAAACACTGAAGCTTTCTTT. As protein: CARDLLGPRNTEAFF.

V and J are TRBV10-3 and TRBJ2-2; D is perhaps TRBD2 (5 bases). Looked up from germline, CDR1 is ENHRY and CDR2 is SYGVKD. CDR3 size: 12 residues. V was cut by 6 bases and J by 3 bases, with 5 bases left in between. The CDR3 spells CAIRRDTGELFF. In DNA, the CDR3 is TGTGCCATCAGGAGGGACACCGGGGAGCTGTTTTTT.

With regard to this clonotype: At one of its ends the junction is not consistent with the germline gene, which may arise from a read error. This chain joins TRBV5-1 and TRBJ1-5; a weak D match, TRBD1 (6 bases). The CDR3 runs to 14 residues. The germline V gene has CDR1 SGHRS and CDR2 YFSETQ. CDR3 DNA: TGTGCCAGCAGCTTAAACAGGGTGGACACGCCCCAGCATTTT. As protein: CASSLNRVDTPQHF.